This TCR beta chain derives from a study of cytomegalovirus exposure and HLA in healthy donors. Study overall: Out of about 170 million T cells, an earlier analysis found some 120 million unique TCR beta sequences in total.

This PCR relied on a set of 60 Vbeta primers and 13 Jbeta primers. Under the authors' procedure: About 10 million shared chains were among the approximately 80 million unique TCR beta chains that a later analysis counted. The data were produced by immunoSEQ multiplex PCR, yet TCRdb's version contains in-frame clones alone and is incomplete. Clone size and V and J calls were adopted from that table, with D and trimming inferred from the DNA. The sample records about 76,000 clones, less than 80% being singletons. As concerns this clone: What it recognizes is unknown.

V lost 5 bases and J 0 bases, leaving 16 bases between the germline ends. The CDR3 runs 16 residues. Germline V gives CDR1 SGHNT, CDR2 YENEEA. Study-level points and caveats: A later analysis revealed that TCR association rates differed between HLA loci, peaking at DRB1 and bottoming out at HLA-C.

The sample taken for sequencing was PBMCs. V is TRBV11-3 and J is TRBJ1-1; a weak D match, TRBD1 (6 bases). The source of this sequence is a man aged 25 to 40 in good health and CMV-seronegative. CDR3 DNA sequence: TGTGCCAGCAGCCAGACAGGCAGGGGAATGAACACTGAAGCTTTCTTT. As protein: CASSQTGRGMNTEAFF. Full variable domain (rest looked up from reference TRBV11-3 and TRBJ1-1): EAGVVQSPRYKIIEKKQPVAFWCNPISGHNTLYWYLQNLGQGPELLIRYENEEAVDDSQLPKDRFSAERLKGVDSTLKIQPAELGDSAVYLCASSQTGRGMNTEAFFGQGTRLTVV.